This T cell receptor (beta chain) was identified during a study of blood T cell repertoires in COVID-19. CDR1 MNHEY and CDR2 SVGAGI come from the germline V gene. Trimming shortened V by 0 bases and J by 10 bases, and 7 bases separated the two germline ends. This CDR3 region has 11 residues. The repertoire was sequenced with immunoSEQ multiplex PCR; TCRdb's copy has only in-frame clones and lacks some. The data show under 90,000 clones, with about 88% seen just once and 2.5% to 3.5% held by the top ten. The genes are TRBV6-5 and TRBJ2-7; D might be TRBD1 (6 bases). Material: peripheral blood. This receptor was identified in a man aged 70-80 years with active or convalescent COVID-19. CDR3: CASSYSGAQYF. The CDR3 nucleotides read TGTGCCAGCAGTTACTCGGGGGCCCAGTACTTC.